This T cell receptor (beta chain) appears in the sequencing data of a study of CD8+ T cells in alopecia areata. Once RNA had been extracted, it was reverse transcribed into cDNA to act as the sequencing template. Produced via immunoSEQ multiplex PCR; TCRdb's table is partial and in-frame only. The sample comprises under 350,000 clones, about 62% of which are singletons, and more than 1.5% rests with the top ten. Stated treatment: oral pan-JAK inhibitor, 5-10 mg twice daily. V lost 0 bases to trimming and J lost 2 bases; unmatched junction nucleotides: 8. The CDR3 extends over 17 amino acids. Germline V gene lookup returns CDR1 MGHRA and CDR2 YSYEKL.

This rearrangement joins TRBV4-1 to TRBJ2-7; 9 nucleotides align to TRBD2. The clonotype originates from a human donor with alopecia areata. The sample in question was CD4+ T cells sorted from blood, obtained at week 24, from a patient treated with tofacitinib. The CDR3 DNA follows: TGCGCCAGCAGCCAAGAGCGGGGGGGCCGTGGAACCTACGAGCAGTACTTC. Translation gives CASSQERGGRGTYEQYF.